This TCR beta chain was sequenced in a study of shared clonotypes between healthy human individuals. At the level of the study: The donor pool was made up of a couple of women and a few men aged 18 to 49.

V was trimmed by 6 bases and J by 3 bases, leaving 11 bases between them. The CDR3 consists of 13 residues. From germline, CDR1 is LGHNA and CDR2 YSLEER. Study-level findings and limits: Rarefaction revealed incomplete sorted-subset sequencing despite large depth.

A word on this clone: Antigen specificity is unknown.

Assay: immunoSEQ multiplex PCR; the TCRdb copy retains only in-frame clones and omits some. The profile shows about 1,800,000 clones, about 95% of them singletons. Naive CD8 cells, CD45RO-negative and positively selected for CCR7, excluded terminally differentiated effector memory CD45RA+ cells. The gene calls are TRBV4-3 and TRBJ1-1; D is possibly TRBD1 (5 bases). Specimen: naive CD8+ T cells sorted from blood. This sequence was found in a man between 18 and 35 years old in good health. CDR3 DNA sequence: TGCGCCAGCAGTTCCGACAGATACACTGAAGCTTTCTTT. Its protein is CASSSDRYTEAFF.